Ten or more counts support the clone carrying this T cell receptor (beta chain). What it recognizes is unknown. The data are from a study of tumor-infiltrating lymphocytes in primary liver carcinoma. Study-wide results and caveats: Tumors significantly exceeded blood in top-250-clone fraction (p = 0.039).

A constant-region primer served to make TCR beta cDNA from approximately 490 ng total RNA. Three nested multiplex PCR rounds, a slightly modified ARM-PCR method, built the TCR beta libraries. Two initial PCR rounds of about 11 cycles each paired TRBV1-TRBV30 forward primers with a C-beta reverse primer. MiXCR was run by TCRdb on the multiplex PCR reads, yielding one entry per CDR3 protein. The sample includes roughly 32,000 distinct CDR3 sequences, approximately 80% of them seen just once. Co-extracted RNA and DNA came from around 18-30 mg of unsorted bulk tissue. Patients carried chronic HBV infection without prior treatment. Trimming cost V 6 bases and J 5 bases, with 13 bases left between them. This CDR3 is built from 13 residues. Germline assignment: CDR1 SGHAT and CDR2 FQNNGV.

This sequence was found in a man aged 35 to 55 with primary liver carcinoma and hepatitis B virus infection. The rearrangement joins TRBV11-2 to TRBJ1-2; perhaps TRBD1 as D (5 bases). Sequenced: liver tumor tissue from sampling region 5. The sample's subset: tumor region T5, tumor centre. Here the CDR3 reads CASSSGTEYGYTF. CDR3 nucleotides: TGTGCCAGCAGTTCCGGGACGGAATATGGCTACACCTTC.